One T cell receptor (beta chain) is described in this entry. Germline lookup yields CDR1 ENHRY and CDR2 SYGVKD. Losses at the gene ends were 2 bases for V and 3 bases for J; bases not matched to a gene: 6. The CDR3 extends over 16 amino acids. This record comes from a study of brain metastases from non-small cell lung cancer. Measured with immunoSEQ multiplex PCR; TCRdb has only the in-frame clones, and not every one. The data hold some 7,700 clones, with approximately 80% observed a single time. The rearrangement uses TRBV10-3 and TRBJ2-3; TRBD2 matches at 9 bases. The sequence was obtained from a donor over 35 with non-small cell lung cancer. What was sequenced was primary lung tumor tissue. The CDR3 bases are TGTGCCATCAGTGAGCGGGCGGGGGGGAAGACAGATACGCAGTATTTT. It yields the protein CAISERAGGKTDTQYF.